This T cell receptor (beta chain) was profiled in a study of CD8 T cells in ankylosing spondylitis. TCRdb called the 5' RACE reads again in MiXCR, with one record for every CDR3 protein. The sample yields about 540,000 distinct CDR3 sequences, 9.5% to 15% seen once. This clonotype was seen more than once but under ten times. Its antigen is still unknown. V shed 2 bases and J 7 bases; nucleotides not matched to a gene: 14. The CDR3 spans 16 residues. Germline-derived CDR1 and CDR2 are ENHRY and SYGVKD. Study results and limitations: It appeared that ankylosing spondylitis blood was characterized by a TCR beta motif of under ten highly homologous variants.

The clonotype originates from a male donor with ankylosing spondylitis. The chain combines TRBV10-3 with TRBJ2-7; TRBD2 agrees at 7 bases. Sample: blood, either unsorted or a sorted T cell fraction (not recorded which). CDR3 nucleotide sequence: TGTGCCATCAGTGAGGGACACTCGACTAGCCTAGGGGAGCAGTACGTC. Protein sequence: CAISEGHSTSLGEQYV.